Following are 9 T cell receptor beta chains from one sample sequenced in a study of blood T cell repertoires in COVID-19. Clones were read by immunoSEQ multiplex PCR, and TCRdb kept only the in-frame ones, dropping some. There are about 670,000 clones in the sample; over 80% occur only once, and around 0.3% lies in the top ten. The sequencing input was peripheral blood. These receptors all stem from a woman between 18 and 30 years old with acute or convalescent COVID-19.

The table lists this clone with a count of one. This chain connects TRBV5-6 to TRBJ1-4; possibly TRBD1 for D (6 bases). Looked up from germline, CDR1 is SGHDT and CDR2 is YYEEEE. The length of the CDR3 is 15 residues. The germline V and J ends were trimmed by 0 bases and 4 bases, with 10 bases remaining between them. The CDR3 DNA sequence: TGTGCCAGCAGCTTGGGGGGGCGTCATAATGAAAAACTGTTTTTT. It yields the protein CASSLGGRHNEKLFF.

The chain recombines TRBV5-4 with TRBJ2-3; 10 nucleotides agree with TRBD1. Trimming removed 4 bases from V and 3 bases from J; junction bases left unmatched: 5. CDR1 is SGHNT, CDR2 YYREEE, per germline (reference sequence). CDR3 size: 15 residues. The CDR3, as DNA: TGTGCCAGCAGCCAGGGACAGGGGTGGACAGATACGCAGTATTTT. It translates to CASSQGQGWTDTQYF.

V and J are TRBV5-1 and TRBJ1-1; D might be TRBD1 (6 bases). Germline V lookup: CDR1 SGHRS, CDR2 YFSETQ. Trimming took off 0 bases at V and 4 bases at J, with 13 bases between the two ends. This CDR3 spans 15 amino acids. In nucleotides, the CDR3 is TGCGCCAGCAGCTTGGGTCAGGGGTCGGGCACTGAAGCTTTCTTT. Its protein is CASSLGQGSGTEAFF.

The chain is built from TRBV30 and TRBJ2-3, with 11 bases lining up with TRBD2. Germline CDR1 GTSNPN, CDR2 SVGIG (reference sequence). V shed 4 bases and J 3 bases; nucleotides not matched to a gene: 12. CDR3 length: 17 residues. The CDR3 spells CAWTPSGGFTATDTQYF. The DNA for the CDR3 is TGTGCCTGGACTCCTAGCGGGGGGTTTACCGCTACAGATACGCAGTATTTT.

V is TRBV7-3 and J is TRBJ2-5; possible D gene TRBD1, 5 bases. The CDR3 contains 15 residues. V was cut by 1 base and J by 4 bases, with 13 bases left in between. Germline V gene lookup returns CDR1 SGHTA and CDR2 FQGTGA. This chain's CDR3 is CASSLIGRARETQYF. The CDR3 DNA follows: TGTGCCAGCAGCTTAATTGGCAGGGCTCGAGAGACCCAGTACTTC.

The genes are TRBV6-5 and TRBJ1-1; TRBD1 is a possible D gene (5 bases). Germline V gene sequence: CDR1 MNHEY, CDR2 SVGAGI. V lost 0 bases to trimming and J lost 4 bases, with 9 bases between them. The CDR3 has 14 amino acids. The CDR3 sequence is CASSYSHRTTEAFF. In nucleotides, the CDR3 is TGTGCCAGCAGTTACTCTCACAGGACCACTGAAGCTTTCTTT.

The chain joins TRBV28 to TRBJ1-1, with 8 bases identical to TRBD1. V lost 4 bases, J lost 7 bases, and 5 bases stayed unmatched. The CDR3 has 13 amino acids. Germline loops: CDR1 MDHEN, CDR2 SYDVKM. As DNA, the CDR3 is TGTGCCAGCAGTTCCATGACAGGGGTTGAAGCTTTCTTT. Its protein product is CASSSMTGVEAFF.

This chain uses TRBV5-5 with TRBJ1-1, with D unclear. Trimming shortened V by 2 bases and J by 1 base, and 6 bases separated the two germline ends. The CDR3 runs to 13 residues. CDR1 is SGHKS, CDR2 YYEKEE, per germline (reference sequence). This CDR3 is CASSFTPNTEAFF. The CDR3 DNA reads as TGTGCCAGCAGCTTCACACCGAACACTGAAGCTTTCTTT.

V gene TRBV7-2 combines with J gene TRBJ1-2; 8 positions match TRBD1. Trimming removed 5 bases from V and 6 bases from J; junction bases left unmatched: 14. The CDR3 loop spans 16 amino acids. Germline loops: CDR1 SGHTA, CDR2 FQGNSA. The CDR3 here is CASSQDDTDRVNGYTF. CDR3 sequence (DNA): TGTGCCAGCAGCCAAGACGACACGGACAGGGTGAATGGCTACACCTTC.